The next 7 T cell receptor beta chains were all read from a single sample in a study of OX40 agonist ivuxolimab in advanced cancers. Sequencing was performed with immunoSEQ multiplex PCR; in TCRdb, only in-frame clones are kept and a portion is missing. This table has roughly 70,000 clones, approximately 78% appearing once. Sample: CD4+ or CD8+ T cells sorted from blood, taken in a trial of the OX40 agonist ivuxolimab. The receptors were gathered from an adult with an advanced solid tumor such as melanoma, head and neck, liver or kidney cancer.

This clone was counted between two and nine times. The chain couples TRBV7-2 to TRBJ2-5; no firm D call. Per the germline V gene, CDR1 is SGHTA and CDR2 is FQGNSA. The CDR3 totals 13 residues. Trimming stripped 5 bases from V and 2 bases from J, with 9 bases between. The CDR3 nucleotides read TGTGCCAGCAGCCAGGCGCGGCAAGAGACCCAGTACTTC. It specifies CASSQARQETQYF.

This clone was recorded only once. The chain joins TRBV27 to TRBJ2-1; D is unresolved. Germline assignment: CDR1 MNHEY and CDR2 SMNVEV (reference sequence). The CDR3 extends over 19 amino acids. Trimming removed 8 bases at V and 0 bases at J, with 26 bases between. This CDR3 reads CASRTGDVVTQSSYNEQFF. The DNA of the CDR3 is TGTGCCAGCCGGACGGGCGACGTAGTGACGCAGAGCTCCTACAATGAGCAGTTCTTC.

The V call is TRBV7-9, the J call TRBJ1-1; D gene ambiguous. V was clipped by 2 bases and J by 4 bases, with 14 bases between them. The CDR3 covers 15 residues. CDR1 and CDR2 (germline): SEHNR, FQNEAQ (reference sequence). CDR3: CASSLKRTDGTEAFF. In nucleotides, the CDR3 is TGTGCCAGCAGCTTAAAGAGAACTGACGGCACTGAAGCTTTCTTT.

This clone occurred a few times. The V call is TRBV7-9, the J call TRBJ1-5, with 10 bases that match TRBD1. V shed 4 bases and J 7 bases; nucleotides not matched to a gene: 1. This CDR3 comprises 13 residues. From germline, CDR1 is SEHNR and CDR2 FQNEAQ (reference sequence). CDR3 amino acids: CASSSTGGQPQHF. The CDR3 DNA sequence: TGTGCCAGCAGCTCGACAGGGGGCCAGCCCCAGCATTTT.

The V call is TRBV19, the J call TRBJ2-3; D is possibly TRBD2 (6 bases). Per the germline V gene, CDR1 is LNHDA and CDR2 is SQIVND (reference sequence). The V end was cut by 5 bases, the J end by 1 base, with 16 bases between. The length of the CDR3 is 16 residues. The CDR3 DNA reads TGTGCCAGTAGTCCGCGTTACGGGACTGGCACAGATACGCAGTATTTT. Protein sequence: CASSPRYGTGTDTQYF.

J is TRBJ2-3 and V is TRBV15, with 11 bases identical to TRBD2. Losses at the gene ends were 5 bases for V and 3 bases for J; bases not matched to a gene: 7. Germline assignment: CDR1 LNHNV and CDR2 YYDKDF (reference sequence). This CDR3 is built from 16 residues. In nucleotides, the CDR3 is TGTGCCACCAGCCCATATCCTAGCGGGGGGACAGATACGCAGTATTTT. This codes for CATSPYPSGGTDTQYF.

V and J are TRBV11-2 and TRBJ2-7; perhaps D is TRBD1 or TRBD2 (6 bases each). The V end was cut by 4 bases, the J end by 2 bases, with 9 bases between. The germline CDR1 and CDR2 sequences are SGHAT and FQNNGV. This CDR3 spans 13 amino acids. The CDR3: CASSSRGAYEQYF. CDR3 sequence (DNA): TGTGCCAGCAGCTCGAGGGGGGCCTACGAGCAGTACTTC.